This T cell receptor beta chain was profiled in a study of T-cell memory formation after mild COVID-19. Study-level background: Each donor largely had its own TCR clusters.

Barcoded TCR alpha and TCR beta cDNA libraries with UMIs came from 5'RACE using constant-segment primers. TCRdb passed the 5' RACE reads through MiXCR, listing each CDR3 protein once. The sample has 250,000 to 300,000 distinct CDR3 sequences, roughly 17% seen once. This clonotype was detected a few times. This clonotype was sampled from a man between 18 and 35 years old who had mild COVID-19 (a few samples of this study predate the infection). Cell type and time point are not known. The material sequenced was PBMCs or a T cell subset sorted from them (not recorded which).

The CDR3: CASSTNRALYNEQFF. The CDR3 nucleotides are TGTGCCAGCAGCACCAACAGGGCCCTCTACAATGAGCAGTTCTTC. The V and J genes are TRBV11-2 and TRBJ2-1; the D gene is possibly TRBD1 (6 bases). Germline loops: CDR1 SGHAT, CDR2 FQNNGV. This CDR3 has 15 residues. Trimming stripped 5 bases from V and 3 bases from J, with 14 bases between.